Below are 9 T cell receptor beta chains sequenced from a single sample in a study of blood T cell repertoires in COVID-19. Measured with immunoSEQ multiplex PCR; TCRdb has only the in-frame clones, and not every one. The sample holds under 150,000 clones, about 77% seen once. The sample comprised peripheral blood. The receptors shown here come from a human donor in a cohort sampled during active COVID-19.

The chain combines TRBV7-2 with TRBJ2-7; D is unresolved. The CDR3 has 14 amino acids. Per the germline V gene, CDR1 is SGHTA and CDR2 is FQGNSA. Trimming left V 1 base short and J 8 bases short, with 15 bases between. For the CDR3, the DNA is TGTGCCAGCAGCTTAGAAGCCGCCCTCGCCAAGCAGTACTTC. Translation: CASSLEAALAKQYF.

Written as DNA, the CDR3 is TGTGCCAGCAGTCGAGGGGGCGCTGGAAACACCATATATTTT. Its translation: CASSRGGAGNTIYF. The chain combines TRBV28 with TRBJ1-3, with TRBD1 identical over 7 bases. Per germline, CDR1 MDHEN and CDR2 SYDVKM. CDR3 length: 14 residues. Trimming at V came to 5 bases and at J to 2 bases, leaving 3 bases not matched to a gene.

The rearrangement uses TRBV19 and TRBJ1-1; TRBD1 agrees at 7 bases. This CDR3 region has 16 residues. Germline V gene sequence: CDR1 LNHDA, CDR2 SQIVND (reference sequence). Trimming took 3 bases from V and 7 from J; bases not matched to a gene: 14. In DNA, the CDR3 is TGTGCCAGTAGTATGGTACCGGGGACAGATGAGAGTGAAGCTTTCTTT. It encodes CASSMVPGTDESEAFF. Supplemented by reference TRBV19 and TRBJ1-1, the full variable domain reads DGGITQSPKYLFRKEGQNVTLSCEQNLNHDAMYWYRQDPGQGLRLIYYSQIVNDFQKGDIAEGYSVSREKKESFPLTVTSAQKNPTAFYLCASSMVPGTDESEAFFGQGTRLTVV.

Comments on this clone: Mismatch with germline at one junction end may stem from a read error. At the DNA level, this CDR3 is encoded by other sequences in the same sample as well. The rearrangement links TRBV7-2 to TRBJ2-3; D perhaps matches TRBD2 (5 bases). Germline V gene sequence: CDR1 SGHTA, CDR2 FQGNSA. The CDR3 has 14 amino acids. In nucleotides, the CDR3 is TGTGCCAGCAGCCTAGCCTCGCGGGCAGATACGCAGTATTTT. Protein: CASSLASRADTQYF.

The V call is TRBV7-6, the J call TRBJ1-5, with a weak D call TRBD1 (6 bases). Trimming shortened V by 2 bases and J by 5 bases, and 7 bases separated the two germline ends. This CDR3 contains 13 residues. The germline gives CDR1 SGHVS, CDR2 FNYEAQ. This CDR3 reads CASSLSGDQPQHF. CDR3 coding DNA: TGTGCCAGCAGCTTATCAGGGGATCAGCCCCAGCATTTT.

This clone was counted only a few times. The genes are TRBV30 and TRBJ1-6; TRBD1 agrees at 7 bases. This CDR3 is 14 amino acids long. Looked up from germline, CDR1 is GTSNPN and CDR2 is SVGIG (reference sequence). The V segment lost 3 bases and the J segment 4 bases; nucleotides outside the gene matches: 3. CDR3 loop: CAWSPGQYNSPLHF. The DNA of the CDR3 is TGTGCCTGGAGCCCGGGACAGTATAATTCACCCCTCCACTTT.

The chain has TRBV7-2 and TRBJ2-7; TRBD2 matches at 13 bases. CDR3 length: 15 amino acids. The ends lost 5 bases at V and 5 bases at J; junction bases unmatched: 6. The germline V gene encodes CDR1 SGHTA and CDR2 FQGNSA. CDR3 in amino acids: CASSLRTSGRNEQYF. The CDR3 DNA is TGTGCCAGCAGCCTAAGGACTAGCGGGAGAAACGAGCAGTACTTC.

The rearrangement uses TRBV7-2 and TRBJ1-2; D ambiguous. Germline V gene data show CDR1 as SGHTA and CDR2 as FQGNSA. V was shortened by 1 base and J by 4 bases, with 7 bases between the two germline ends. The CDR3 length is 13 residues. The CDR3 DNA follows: TGTGCCAGCAGCTTAGAACCCGGCTATGGCTACACCTTC. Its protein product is CASSLEPGYGYTF.

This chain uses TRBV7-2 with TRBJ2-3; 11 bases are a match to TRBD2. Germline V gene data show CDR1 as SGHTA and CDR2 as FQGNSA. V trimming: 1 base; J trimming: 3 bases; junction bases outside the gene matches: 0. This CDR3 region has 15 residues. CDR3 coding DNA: TGTGCCAGCAGCTTAGTAGCGGGGGGGACAGATACGCAGTATTTT. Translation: CASSLVAGGTDTQYF.